These 27 T cell receptor beta chains share one sample of origin, sequenced in a study of cytomegalovirus exposure and HLA in healthy donors. The PCR contained 60 Vbeta and 13 Jbeta primers. This table comes from immunoSEQ multiplex PCR, and its TCRdb copy is limited to in-frame clones, with some not included. The sample yields 85,000 to 90,000 clones, approximately 90% seen once. Sequences were obtained from PBMCs. The source of these receptors is a man between 18 and 29 years old in good health and CMV-seronegative.

This sequence joins TRBV6-1 and TRBJ1-1, with D perhaps matching TRBD1 (5 bases). The CDR3 is 15 amino acids. Deletions cut 2 bases from V and 1 base from J, with 11 bases between. CDR1 and CDR2 from the germline V gene are MNHNS and SASEGT. The CDR3 here is CASSEWSGGNTEAFF. CDR3 sequence (DNA): TGTGCCAGCAGTGAATGGTCGGGGGGGAACACTGAAGCTTTCTTT.

As for this clone: The same CDR3 can be traced to other DNA sequences in this sample. The chain links TRBV27 to TRBJ1-2; 8 nucleotides line up with TRBD1. V was pared by 2 bases and J by 5 bases, with 10 bases of the junction left unmatched. This CDR3 spans 16 amino acids. Germline V CDR1 and CDR2: MNHEY, SMNVEV (reference sequence). Written as DNA, the CDR3 is TGTGCCAGCAGTTTACTCGCCAGGGGGCGACCATATGGCTACACCTTC. This encodes CASSLLARGRPYGYTF.

V is TRBV28 and J is TRBJ1-2; 7 bases agree with TRBD1. The CDR3 runs to 14 residues. In germline, CDR1 is MDHEN, CDR2 SYDVKM. Trimming at V came to 5 bases and at J to 8 bases, leaving 11 bases not matched to a gene. DNA for the CDR3: TGTGCCAGCAGTCCCCAGGGGGATTGGAAGGGCTACACCTTC. It specifies CASSPQGDWKGYTF.

The rearrangement links TRBV29-1 to TRBJ1-2; 7 bases match TRBD1. Germline values: CDR1 SQVTM, CDR2 ANQGSEA. V shed 6 bases, J shed 6 bases, and the junction held 10 bases outside the gene matches. This CDR3 has 13 residues. Written as DNA, the CDR3 is TGCAGCGTCGACAGGGTGGGTTTGAATGGCTACACCTTC. Translated, it gives CSVDRVGLNGYTF. Supplemented by reference TRBV29-1 and TRBJ1-2, the full variable domain reads SAVISQKPSRDICQRGTSLTIQCQVDSQVTMMFWYRQQPGQSLTLIATANQGSEATYESGFVIDKFPISRPNLTFSTLTVSNMSPEDSSIYLCSVDRVGLNGYTFGSGTRLTVV.

The DNA for the CDR3 is TGTGCCACCAGCAGAACCCCAGGCAACTCGGAAAAACTGTTTTTT. Its translation: CATSRTPGNSEKLFF. The genes are TRBV15 and TRBJ1-4; D is uncertain. V lost 2 bases, J lost 8 bases, and 15 bases lay in between. There are 15 residues in the CDR3. The germline CDR1 and CDR2 sequences are LNHNV and YYDKDF (reference sequence).

The chain joins TRBV7-8 to TRBJ2-2, with D possibly being TRBD1 (5 bases). Trimming took 5 bases from V and 7 from J, leaving 14 bases between them. CDR3 length equals 14 residues. Germline V gene data show CDR1 as SGHVS and CDR2 as FQNEAQ. The CDR3 region is CASSPFPGLGELFF. CDR3 DNA sequence: TGTGCCAGCAGCCCATTTCCAGGGCTCGGGGAGCTGTTTTTT.

The rearrangement joins TRBV28 to TRBJ1-2; D not resolved. The length of the CDR3 is 14 residues. CDR1 is MDHEN, CDR2 SYDVKM, per germline. V lost 3 bases, J lost 6 bases, and 14 bases lay in between. The CDR3 DNA follows: TGTGCCAGCAGTTTCAAGGAGTTTCGTAATGGCTACACCTTC. It yields the protein CASSFKEFRNGYTF.

The chain uses TRBV7-8 and TRBJ2-5; maybe TRBD2 (5 bases). Trimming removed 5 bases at V and 2 bases at J, with 12 bases between. This CDR3 has 14 amino acids. Germline values: CDR1 SGHVS, CDR2 FQNEAQ. The chain's CDR3 is CASSQVGIQETQYF. The CDR3 DNA sequence: TGTGCCAGCAGCCAGGTCGGGATTCAAGAGACCCAGTACTTC.

V is TRBV21-1 and J is TRBJ2-1; the table's D call TRBD1 went unverified against the DNA. TRBV21-1 is listed as a pseudogene. The CDR3 has 14 residues. The CDR3: CAAGGGNRYNEQFF. In DNA, the CDR3 is TGTGCCGCAGGGGGCGGGAATCGGTACAATGAGCAGTTCTTC.

The CDR3 reads CASSLLGGTEAFF. CDR3 nucleotide sequence: TGTGCCAGCAGTTTATTGGGGGGCACTGAAGCTTTCTTT. The rearrangement uses TRBV28 and TRBJ1-1; maybe TRBD1 (5 bases). The CDR3 runs 13 residues. V was clipped by 1 base and J by 4 bases, with 7 bases between them. CDR1 is MDHEN and CDR2 is SYDVKM in the germline V gene.

The rearrangement joins TRBV10-1 to TRBJ2-1; no clear D. Looked up from germline, CDR1 is WNHNN and CDR2 is SYGVQD (reference sequence). V lost 7 bases and J lost 8, with 15 bases in between. There are 13 residues in the CDR3. The CDR3 sequence: CASKSSIVDEQFF. The CDR3 nucleotides read TGCGCCAGCAAATCCTCTATAGTGGATGAGCAGTTCTTC.

This clone was observed a single time. The V and J genes are TRBV6-6 and TRBJ2-7; D gene ambiguous. V lost 0 bases and J lost 11, with 17 bases in between. The CDR3 runs 14 residues. The germline gives CDR1 MNHNY, CDR2 SVGAGI (reference sequence). The CDR3 protein is CASSYSPPQCPEYF. CDR3 in DNA: TGTGCCAGCAGTTACTCTCCTCCCCAGTGCCCTGAGTACTTC.

The genes are TRBV6-5 and TRBJ2-7; 7 nucleotides match TRBD1. Germline V gives CDR1 MNHEY, CDR2 SVGAGI. This CDR3 is built from 16 residues. The ends lost 4 bases at V and 3 bases at J; junction bases unmatched: 12. The CDR3 reads CASSFTTTGSLYEQYF. The CDR3, as DNA: TGTGCCAGCAGTTTCACAACGACAGGGTCCCTCTACGAGCAGTACTTC.

The chain combines TRBV5-1 with TRBJ2-7; 7 positions match TRBD1. J gave up 4 bases and V 1 base, and 8 bases lay outside the gene matches. This CDR3 is built from 15 residues. Germline assignment: CDR1 SGHRS and CDR2 YFSETQ. CDR3 sequence reads: CASSLLPGTEYEQYF. For the CDR3, the DNA is TGCGCCAGCAGCTTGTTACCCGGGACAGAGTACGAGCAGTACTTC.

V and J are TRBV4-2 and TRBJ1-4, with a tentative D call TRBD1 (6 bases). Trimming pared 0 bases from V and 5 bases from J, leaving 10 bases between. From germline, CDR1 is LGHNA and CDR2 YNFKEQ. This CDR3 region has 15 residues. The CDR3 loop is CASSQEQQGNEKLFF. DNA of the CDR3: TGTGCCAGCAGCCAAGAACAACAGGGAAATGAAAAACTGTTTTTT.

This chain uses TRBV30 with TRBJ2-5, with 8 bases identical to TRBD2. Germline V gene lookup returns CDR1 GTSNPN and CDR2 SVGIG (reference sequence). Unmatched junction bases numbered 12, after V lost 4 bases and J lost 5 bases. This CDR3 region has 15 residues. Here the CDR3 reads CAWTSGLRGGETQYF. The CDR3 DNA sequence: TGTGCCTGGACTAGCGGGCTTCGTGGGGGCGAGACCCAGTACTTC.

CDR3 DNA: TGTGCCAGCAGTTCTTATGCCCCAACCCCGGGGGGAAATCAGCCCCAGCATTTT. Protein: CASSSYAPTPGGNQPQHF. The chain couples TRBV28 to TRBJ1-5; a possible D gene is TRBD1 (5 bases). Germline values: CDR1 MDHEN, CDR2 SYDVKM. The V end lost 4 bases, the J end lost 4 bases, and 23 bases lay between the germline ends. The CDR3 covers 18 residues. Using reference TRBV28 and TRBJ1-5 for the parts outside the CDR3, the full variable domain is DVKVTQSSRYLVKRTGEKVFLECVQDMDHENMFWYRQDPGLGLRLIYFSYDVKMKEKGDIPEGYSVSREKKERFSLILESASTNQTSMYLCASSSYAPTPGGNQPQHFGDGTRLSIL.

This clone was seen a single time. This rearrangement joins TRBV9 to TRBJ1-2, with D unclear. V was cut by 4 bases and J by 8 bases, with 15 bases left in between. CDR1 SGDLS and CDR2 YYNGEE come from the germline V gene. The CDR3 consists of 13 residues. The DNA of the CDR3 is TGTGCCAGCAGCCCCTCCGGGAGCCCCGGCTACACCTTC. Translation gives CASSPSGSPGYTF.

There are a few counts of this clone. The chain uses TRBV19 and TRBJ2-2, with 7 bases fitting TRBD2. With V trimmed by 5 bases and J by 1 base, 7 bases remained unmatched. The CDR3 has 16 residues. Germline V gene sequence: CDR1 LNHDA, CDR2 SQIVND (reference sequence). The CDR3 nucleotides are TGTGCCAGTAGTGAGGCTAGCGGTAGGAACACCGGGGAGCTGTTTTTT. As protein: CASSEASGRNTGELFF.

The chain links TRBV4-1 to TRBJ2-7, with D possibly matching TRBD1 (5 bases). CDR3 length: 13 residues. Germline assignment: CDR1 MGHRA and CDR2 YSYEKL. The V gene lost 1 base and the J gene lost 4 bases, with 8 bases spanning the gap. As DNA, the CDR3 is TGCGCCAGCAGCCAAGGGACAAATTACGAGCAGTACTTC. Protein: CASSQGTNYEQYF.

About this clone itself: This specimen includes other DNA sequences encoding the same CDR3. The chain carries TRBV6-6 and TRBJ2-3; weak D call: TRBD2 (6 bases). The CDR3 runs 15 residues. V shed 0 bases and J shed 3 bases, with 10 bases lying between them. The germline V gene has CDR1 MNHNY and CDR2 SVGAGI (reference sequence). CDR3 protein: CASSYSGGGTDTQYF. For the CDR3, the DNA is TGTGCCAGCAGTTACTCCGGCGGAGGGACAGATACGCAGTATTTT.

This sequence joins TRBV2 and TRBJ2-5; perhaps TRBD1 as D (5 bases). The CDR3 contains 15 residues. Trimming pared 2 bases from V and 4 bases from J, leaving 14 bases between. Germline V gives CDR1 SNHLY, CDR2 FYNNEI. The chain's CDR3 is CASSENSGSPETQYF. The CDR3 region has the DNA TGTGCCAGCAGTGAAAACTCAGGGTCTCCAGAGACCCAGTACTTC. The full variable domain, in which reference TRBV2 and TRBJ2-5 provide the parts outside the CDR3, is EPEVTQTPSHQVTQMGQEVILRCVPISNHLYFYWYRQILGQKVEFLVSFYNNEISEKSEIFDDQFSVERPDGSNFTLKIRSTKLEDSAMYFCASSENSGSPETQYFGPGTRLLVL.

V is TRBV15 and J is TRBJ2-7; 9 bases align to TRBD1. The length of the CDR3 is 14 residues. Germline CDR1 LNHNV, CDR2 YYDKDF (reference sequence). V was pared by 4 bases and J by 4 bases, with 5 bases of the junction left unmatched. CDR3 region: CATSNRDREYEQYF. In nucleotides, the CDR3 is TGTGCCACCAGCAACCGGGACAGGGAGTACGAGCAGTACTTC.

This chain connects TRBV2 to TRBJ2-7; D not resolved. V lost 6 bases to trimming and J lost 4 bases, with 4 bases between them. The CDR3 has 10 residues. The V gene's germline CDR1 is SNHLY and CDR2 FYNNEI. The DNA of the CDR3 is TGTGCCAGCAGCGGGTACGAGCAGTACTTC. It encodes CASSGYEQYF.

The chain joins TRBV15 to TRBJ2-6; D not certain. The CDR3 spans 15 residues. CDR1 and CDR2 (germline): LNHNV, YYDKDF (reference sequence). Between the trimmed V and J ends, which lost 0 bases and 2 bases, there was a span of 5 bases. In nucleotides, the CDR3 is TGTGCCACCAGCAGAGATCCCACTGGGGCCAACGTCCTGACTTTC. It translates to CATSRDPTGANVLTF.

The chain uses TRBV6-1 and TRBJ2-7; 9 nucleotides line up with TRBD1. Germline V gene sequence: CDR1 MNHNS, CDR2 SASEGT. The CDR3 is 14 amino acids. V dropped 4 bases and J dropped 5; count of bases not matched to a gene: 6. CDR3 region: CASSGRDRANEQYF. CDR3 in DNA: TGTGCCAGCAGTGGCCGGGACAGGGCAAACGAGCAGTACTTC.

The chain carries TRBV2 and TRBJ1-2; D is undetermined. This CDR3 is 10 amino acids long. The germline V gene encodes CDR1 SNHLY and CDR2 FYNNEI. V was trimmed by 8 bases and J by 3 bases, leaving 4 bases between them. The CDR3 nucleotides are TGTGCCAGCTTCGACTATGGCTACACCTTC. It codes for CASFDYGYTF.